This T cell receptor beta chain was identified during a study of cytomegalovirus exposure and HLA in healthy donors. Overall study findings and caveats: Common viral pathogens were later found to be apparently linked to several of the most significant clusters. The CMV antigen specificity of a few CMV-associated chains was confirmed through in vitro analysis. In a later analysis, a missense DCLRE1C variant was linked to TCR beta V- and J-gene trimming.

PCR used 60 Vbeta primers and 13 Jbeta primers. In the original workflow: A later analysis tallied about 80 million unique TCR beta chains, 10 million to 12 million of them shared. Libraries were prepared by immunoSEQ multiplex PCR; TCRdb keeps only in-frame clonotypes and omits some of them. Clone size and V and J calls were adopted from that table, with D and trimming inferred from the DNA. The sample has 180,000 or so clones, approximately 80% seen once. This CDR3 contains 16 residues. Germline V gene data show CDR1 as SGHDT and CDR2 as YYEEEE. The J segment lost 2 bases and the V segment lost 1 base, leaving 4 bases of the junction unmatched. On this clone itself: Antigen unknown.

Input material: PBMCs. This receptor was obtained from a woman in her 50s in good health and CMV-seronegative. The chain couples TRBV5-6 to TRBJ1-5, with 9 bases matching TRBD1. The DNA of the CDR3 is TGTGCCAGCAGCTTGAGAGGGACAGGGCGCAATCAGCCCCAGCATTTT. Translation gives CASSLRGTGRNQPQHF.